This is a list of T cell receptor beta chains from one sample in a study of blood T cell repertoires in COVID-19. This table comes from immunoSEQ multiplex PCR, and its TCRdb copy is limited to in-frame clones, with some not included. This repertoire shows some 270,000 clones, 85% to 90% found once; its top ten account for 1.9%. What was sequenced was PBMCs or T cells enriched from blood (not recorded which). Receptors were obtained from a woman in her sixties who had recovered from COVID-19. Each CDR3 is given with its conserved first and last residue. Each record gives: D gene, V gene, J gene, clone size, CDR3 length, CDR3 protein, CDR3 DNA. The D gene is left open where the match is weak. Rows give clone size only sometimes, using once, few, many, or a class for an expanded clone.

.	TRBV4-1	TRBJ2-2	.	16	CASSQDGRSVIGELFF	TGCGCCAGCAGCCAAGATGGGAGGAGCGTTATAGGGGAGCTGTTTTTT
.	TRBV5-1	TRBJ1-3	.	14	CASSVRDSGNTIYF	TGCGCCAGCAGCGTACGGGACTCTGGAAACACCATATATTTT
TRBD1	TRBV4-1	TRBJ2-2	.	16	CASKIGTGLGHGELFF	TGCGCCAGCAAGATCGGGACAGGGTTGGGTCACGGGGAGCTGTTTTTT
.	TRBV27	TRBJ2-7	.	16	CASSFGKRDIPFEQYF	TGTGCCAGCAGTTTTGGGAAACGGGACATCCCCTTTGAGCAGTACTTC
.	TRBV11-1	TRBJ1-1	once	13	CASSFGEGILAFF	TGTGCCAGCAGCTTCGGGGAGGGTATTTTAGCTTTCTTT
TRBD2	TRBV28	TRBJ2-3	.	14	CASSQSGAADTQYF	TGTGCCAGCAGCCAGAGCGGGGCGGCAGATACGCAGTATTTT
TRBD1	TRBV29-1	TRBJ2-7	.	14	CSVEDGGQGYEQYF	TGCAGCGTTGAAGACGGGGGACAGGGCTACGAGCAGTACTTC
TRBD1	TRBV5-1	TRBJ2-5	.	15	CASSTGTALQETQYF	TGCGCCAGCAGCACCGGGACAGCACTTCAAGAGACCCAGTACTTC
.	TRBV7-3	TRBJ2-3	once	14	CASSLNPSVDTQYF	TGTGCCAGCAGCTTAAACCCTAGCGTAGATACGCAGTATTTT
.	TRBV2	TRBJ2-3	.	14	CAKQPGTSTDTQYF	TGTGCCAAACAACCCGGGACTAGCACAGATACGCAGTATTTT
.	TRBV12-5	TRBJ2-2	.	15	CASGLVQGGTGELFF	TGTGCTAGTGGTTTGGTACAAGGAGGAACCGGGGAGCTGTTTTTT
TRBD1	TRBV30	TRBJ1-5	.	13	CAWSTSGGQPQHF	TGTGCCTGGAGTACCTCAGGGGGTCAGCCCCAGCATTTT
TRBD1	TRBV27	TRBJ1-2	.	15	CASSLGTGGNYGYTF	TGTGCCAGCAGTTTAGGGACAGGGGGAAACTATGGCTACACCTTC
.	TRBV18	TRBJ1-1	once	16	CASSPLRGRMNTEAFF	TGTGCCAGCTCACCATTAAGGGGCAGGATGAACACTGAAGCTTTCTTT
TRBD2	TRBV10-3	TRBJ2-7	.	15	CAISAGGSMRYEQYF	TGTGCCATCAGTGCGGGGGGATCGATGCGCTACGAGCAGTACTTC
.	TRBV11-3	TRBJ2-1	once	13	CASSLARDNEQFF	TGTGCCAGCAGCTTAGCCCGGGACAATGAGCAGTTCTTC
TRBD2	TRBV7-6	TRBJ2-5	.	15	CASGASGGLQETQYF	TGTGCCAGCGGCGCTAGCGGGGGACTACAAGAGACCCAGTACTTC
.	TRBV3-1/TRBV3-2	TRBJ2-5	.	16	CASSPYRFEYQETQYF	TGTGCCAGCAGCCCCTATAGATTCGAGTACCAAGAGACCCAGTACTTC
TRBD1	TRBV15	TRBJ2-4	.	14	CATSGTGARDIQYF	TGTGCCACCAGCGGAACAGGGGCCAGGGACATTCAGTACTTC
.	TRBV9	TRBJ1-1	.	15	CASSVGGRGGSEAFF	TGTGCCAGCAGCGTAGGTGGCAGGGGTGGATCTGAAGCTTTCTTT
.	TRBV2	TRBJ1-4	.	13	CASSWQTNEKLFF	TGTGCCAGCAGTTGGCAGACTAATGAAAAACTGTTTTTT
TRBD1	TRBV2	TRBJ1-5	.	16	CASSSHRGKNNQPQHF	TGTGCCAGCAGTTCGCACAGGGGGAAGAACAATCAGCCCCAGCATTTT
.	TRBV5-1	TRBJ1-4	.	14	CASSRTGGGEKLFF	TGCGCCAGCAGCAGGACGGGAGGAGGTGAAAAACTGTTTTTT
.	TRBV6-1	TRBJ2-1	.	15	CASSEVGSSIDEQFF	TGTGCCAGCAGTGAAGTGGGCTCCAGCATAGATGAGCAGTTCTTC
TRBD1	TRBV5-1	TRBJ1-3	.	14	CASSSQGAGNTIYF	TGCGCCAGCAGCTCACAGGGGGCTGGAAACACCATATATTTT
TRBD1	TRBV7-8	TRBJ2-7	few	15	CASSLVGRGLYEQYF	TGTGCCAGCAGCTTAGTGGGCAGGGGGCTCTACGAGCAGTACTTC
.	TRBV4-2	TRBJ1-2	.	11	CASSGHSDYTF	TGTGCCAGCAGCGGACACAGCGACTACACCTTC
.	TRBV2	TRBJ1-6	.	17	CASSEGPAYPEGSPLHF	TGTGCCAGCAGTGAGGGGCCGGCGTACCCGGAGGGTTCACCCCTCCACTTT
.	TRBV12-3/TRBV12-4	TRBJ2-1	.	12	CASSHGAHEQFF	TGTGCCAGCAGTCATGGGGCTCATGAGCAGTTCTTC
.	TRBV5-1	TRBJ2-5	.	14	CASSSNSPGETQYF	TGCGCCAGCAGCTCTAACAGTCCCGGCGAGACCCAGTACTTC
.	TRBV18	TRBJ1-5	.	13	CASSPEMEQPQHF	TGTGCCAGCTCACCAGAGATGGAGCAGCCCCAGCATTTT
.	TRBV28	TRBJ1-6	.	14	CASSLRQTNSPLHF	TGTGCCAGCAGTCTGAGACAGACTAATTCACCCCTCCACTTT
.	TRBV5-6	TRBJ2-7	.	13	CASSRLFPYEQYF	TGTGCCAGCAGCCGACTATTCCCCTACGAGCAGTACTTC
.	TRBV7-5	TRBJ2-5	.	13	CARSFVGRETQYF	TGTGCCAGAAGCTTCGTGGGGCGGGAGACCCAGTACTTC
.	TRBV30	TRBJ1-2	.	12	CAWRGVLYGYTF	TGTGCCTGGAGAGGAGTTCTCTATGGCTACACCTTC
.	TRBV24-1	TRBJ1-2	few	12	CATSEPGGDYTF	TGTGCCACCAGTGAACCCGGTGGAGACTACACCTTC
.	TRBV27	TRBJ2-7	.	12	CASRGSPYEQYF	TGTGCCAGCAGGGGGAGTCCATACGAGCAGTACTTC
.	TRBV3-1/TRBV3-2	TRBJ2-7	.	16	CASSQATELWTYEQYF	TGTGCCAGCAGCCAAGCTACGGAACTATGGACCTACGAGCAGTACTTC
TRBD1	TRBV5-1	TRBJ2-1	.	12	CASSIQGFEQFF	TGCGCCAGCAGCATACAGGGGTTTGAGCAGTTCTTC
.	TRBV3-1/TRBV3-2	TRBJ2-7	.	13	CASSQFVSYEQYF	TGTGCCAGCAGCCAATTCGTGAGTTACGAGCAGTACTTC
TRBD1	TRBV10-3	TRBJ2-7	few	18	CAISFTGGVSAIVDEQYF	TGTGCCATCAGCTTTACAGGGGGCGTTTCTGCCATAGTGGACGAGCAGTACTTC
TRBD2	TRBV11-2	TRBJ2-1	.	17	CASSLGASGGDYNEQFF	TGTGCCAGCAGCTTAGGAGCTAGCGGGGGAGACTACAATGAGCAGTTCTTC
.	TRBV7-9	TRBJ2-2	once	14	CASSPISGTGELFF	TGTGCCAGCAGCCCAATTTCGGGCACCGGGGAGCTGTTTTTT
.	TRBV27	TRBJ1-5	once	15	CASSLGGSGNQPQHF	TGTGCCAGCAGTTTGGGGGGAAGTGGCAATCAGCCCCAGCATTTT
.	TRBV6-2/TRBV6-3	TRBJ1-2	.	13	CASSFGVNWGYTF	TGTGCCAGCAGTTTCGGGGTGAACTGGGGCTACACCTTC
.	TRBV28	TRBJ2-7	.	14	CASSLRLGSYEQYF	TGTGCCAGCAGTTTGAGACTTGGCAGCTACGAGCAGTACTTC
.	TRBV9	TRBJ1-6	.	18	CASSISLEGGSYNSPLHF	TGTGCCAGCAGCATCAGTTTGGAAGGGGGCTCCTATAATTCACCCCTCCACTTT
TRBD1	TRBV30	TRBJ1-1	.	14	CAGHSDRANTEAFF	TGTGCCGGACATTCTGACAGGGCGAACACTGAAGCTTTCTTT
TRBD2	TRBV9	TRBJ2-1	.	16	CASTFSKAGGPNEQFF	TGTGCCAGCACCTTCTCAAAAGCGGGGGGGCCTAATGAGCAGTTCTTC
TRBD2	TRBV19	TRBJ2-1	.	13	CATRTGTSPEQFF	TGTGCCACTAGGACCGGGACTAGCCCTGAGCAGTTCTTC
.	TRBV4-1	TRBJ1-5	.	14	CASSQSRTNQPQHF	TGCGCCAGCAGCCAAAGTAGGACTAATCAGCCCCAGCATTTT
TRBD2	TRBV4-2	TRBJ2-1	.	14	CASSQRLAVNEQFF	TGTGCCAGCAGCCAACGCCTAGCGGTTAATGAGCAGTTCTTC